This passage covers 2 T cell receptor beta chains from one sample sequenced in a study of blood T cells in healthy people across ages. A second PCR of roughly 7 to 11 cycles used a sample-barcoded 5' primer and a J-beta primer mix. TCRdb called the 5' RACE reads again in MiXCR, with one record for every CDR3 protein. The sample lists some 1,800,000 distinct CDR3 sequences; around 42% were seen once. Sequencing input: blood. These receptors were obtained from a human donor in good health.

This clonotype was recorded a few times. The chain recombines TRBV12-3 or TRBV12-4 with TRBJ2-1, with a possible D match to TRBD2 (6 bases). CDR3 length: 12 amino acids. The V and J ends lost 4 bases and 8 bases respectively, with 9 bases between them. Here the CDR3 reads CASSSGLYEQFF. CDR3 coding DNA: TGTGCCAGCAGTTCCGGACTATATGAGCAGTTCTTC.

This clonotype has at least ten counts. The chain is built from TRBV4-3 and TRBJ2-1; D ambiguous. Germline-derived CDR1 and CDR2 are LGHNA and YSLEER. The CDR3 has 13 residues. Deletions cut 1 base from V and 2 bases from J, with 3 bases between. CDR3 in DNA: TGCGCCAGCAGCCAAGGGCCCTACAATGAGCAGTTCTTC. It codes for CASSQGPYNEQFF.